Each of the 2 T cell receptor beta chains below was sequenced from the same sample in a study of long-term antiretroviral therapy in people with HIV. The assay used was immunoSEQ (version v3.0), run at survey level. This table comes from immunoSEQ multiplex PCR, and its TCRdb copy is limited to in-frame clones, with some not included. The table lists about 16,000 clones, approximately 84% of them singletons. The sequencing used unsorted PBMCs, collected 0.5 years after starting antiretroviral therapy. The receptors were sampled from a middle-aged woman with HIV.

The chain has TRBV4-1 and TRBJ2-7; D gene unclear. The germline CDR1 and CDR2 sequences are MGHRA and YSYEKL. This CDR3 region has 13 residues. V lost 1 base and J lost 5, with 9 bases in between. The CDR3: CASSQVAQHEQYF. The CDR3 nucleotides read TGCGCCAGCAGCCAAGTCGCCCAGCACGAGCAGTACTTC.

For the CDR3, the DNA is TGTGCCAGCAGCTTGGGGTTAGGATTCTACGAGCAGTACTTC. It codes for CASSLGLGFYEQYF. The chain uses TRBV5-6 and TRBJ2-7; D is unclear. V lost 0 bases and J 3 bases, leaving 10 bases between the germline ends. The CDR3 sequence is 14 residues long. Germline values: CDR1 SGHDT, CDR2 YYEEEE.